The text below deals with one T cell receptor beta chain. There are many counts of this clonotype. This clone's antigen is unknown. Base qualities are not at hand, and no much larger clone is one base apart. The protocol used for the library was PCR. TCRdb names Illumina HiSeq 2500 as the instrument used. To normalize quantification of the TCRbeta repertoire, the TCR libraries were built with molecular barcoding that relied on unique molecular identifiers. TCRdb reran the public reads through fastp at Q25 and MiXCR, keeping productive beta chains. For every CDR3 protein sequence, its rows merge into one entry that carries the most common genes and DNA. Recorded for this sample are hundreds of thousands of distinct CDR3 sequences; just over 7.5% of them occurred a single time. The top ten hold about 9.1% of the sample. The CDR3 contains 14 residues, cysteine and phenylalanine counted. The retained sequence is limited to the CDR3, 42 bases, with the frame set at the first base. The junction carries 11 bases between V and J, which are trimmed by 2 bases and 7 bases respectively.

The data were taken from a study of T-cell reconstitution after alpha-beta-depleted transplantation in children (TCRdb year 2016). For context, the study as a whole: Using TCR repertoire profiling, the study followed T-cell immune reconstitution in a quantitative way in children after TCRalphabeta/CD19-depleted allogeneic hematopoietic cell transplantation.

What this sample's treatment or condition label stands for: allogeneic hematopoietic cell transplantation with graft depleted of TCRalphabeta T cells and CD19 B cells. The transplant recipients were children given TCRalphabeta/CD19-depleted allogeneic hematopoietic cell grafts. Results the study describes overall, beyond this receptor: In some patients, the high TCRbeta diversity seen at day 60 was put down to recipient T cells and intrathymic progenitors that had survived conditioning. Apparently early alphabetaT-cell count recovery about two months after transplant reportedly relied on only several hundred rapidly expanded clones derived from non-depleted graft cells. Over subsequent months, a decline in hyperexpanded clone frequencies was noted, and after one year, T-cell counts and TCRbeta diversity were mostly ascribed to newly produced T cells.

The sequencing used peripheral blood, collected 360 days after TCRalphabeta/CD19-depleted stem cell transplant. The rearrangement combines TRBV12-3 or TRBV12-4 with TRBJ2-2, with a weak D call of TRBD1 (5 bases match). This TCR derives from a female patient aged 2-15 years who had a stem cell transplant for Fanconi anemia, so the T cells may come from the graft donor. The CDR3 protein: CASSLQGTGGELFF. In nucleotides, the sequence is TGTGCCAGCAGTTTACAGGGAACGGGCGGGGAGCTGTTTTTT.